This T cell receptor beta chain originates from a study of T-cell memory formation after mild COVID-19. Study findings and constraints: Those CD4+ clones that contracted were mainly in CM and EM (CD8+ ones in EMRA).

TCRdb re-called the 5' RACE reads through MiXCR, storing one row per CDR3 protein. Here the sample spans a few hundred thousand distinct CDR3 sequences, 16% being singletons. The CDR3 spans 14 residues. V lost 3 bases and J 6 bases, leaving 9 bases between the germline ends. Germline V lookup: CDR1 SEHNR, CDR2 FQNEAQ (reference sequence). As to this clonotype: Its specificity is not known.

This TCR came from a man younger than 35 who had mild COVID-19 (a few samples of this study predate the infection). Cell type and time point are not known. V is TRBV7-9 and J is TRBJ1-6, with D uncertain. The sequencing sample was made of PBMCs or a T cell subset sorted from them (not recorded which). The chain's CDR3 is CASSFRKVNSPLHF. The CDR3, as DNA: TGTGCCAGCAGCTTTAGGAAGGTTAATTCACCCCTCCACTTT.